Below are 25 T cell receptor beta chains sequenced from a single sample in a study of beta chain features in type 1 diabetes. Study observations and caveats: Moderate but significant shortening of TCRB CDR3s was recorded in all four CD4+ subsets from Type 1 diabetes patients.

For these TCRs, the target antigens are not known. Isolated RNA was reverse transcribed in full, so expressed TCRB transcripts were sequenced. Clones were sequenced by immunoSEQ multiplex PCR, and TCRdb holds only the in-frame ones, with some missing. Found here are some 48,000 clones, around 40% of them singletons; the top ten hold more than 0.1%. Sequencing used stem cell memory CD4+ T cells from blood. These receptors all come from a man aged 25-40 years with type 1 diabetes.

V usage is TRBV27 and J usage is TRBJ2-2, with D possibly being TRBD2 (6 bases). The germline V and J ends were trimmed by 5 bases and 5 bases, with 18 bases remaining between them. The germline V gene has CDR1 MNHEY and CDR2 SMNVEV (reference sequence). The CDR3 sequence is 16 residues long. CDR3 protein: CASSPTLGAGTGELFF. In DNA, the CDR3 is TGTGCCAGCAGTCCTACCCTAGGGGCGGGGACCGGGGAGCTGTTTTTT.

This clone was detected only a few times. The genes are TRBV28 and TRBJ1-2; D possibly corresponds to TRBD1 (5 bases). The CDR3 is 12 residues long. Germline values: CDR1 MDHEN, CDR2 SYDVKM. Trimming removed 6 bases at V and 8 bases at J, with 13 bases between. The CDR3, as DNA: TGTGCCAGCAGAAGGGGCGACGGAGGCTACACCTTC. This codes for CASRRGDGGYTF.

The chain uses TRBV2 and TRBJ1-4, with 9 bases fitting TRBD1. Germline CDR1 reads SNHLY; CDR2 reads FYNNEI. J gave up 7 bases and V 4 bases, and 7 bases lay outside the gene matches. This CDR3 is 15 amino acids long. Written as DNA, the CDR3 is TGTGCCAGCAGTGGAGGGACAGGGACTTCTGAAAAACTGTTTTTT. Protein: CASSGGTGTSEKLFF.

This sequence joins TRBV28 and TRBJ1-5; D remains unclear. Trimming cost V 8 bases and J 4 bases, with 9 bases left between them. Germline CDR1 MDHEN, CDR2 SYDVKM. The CDR3 runs to 12 residues. CDR3 in amino acids: CASELPNQPQHF. In DNA form, the CDR3 reads TGTGCCAGCGAACTACCTAATCAGCCCCAGCATTTT. The whole variable domain, remainder taken from reference TRBV28 and TRBJ1-5, is DVKVTQSSRYLVKRTGEKVFLECVQDMDHENMFWYRQDPGLGLRLIYFSYDVKMKEKGDIPEGYSVSREKKERFSLILESASTNQTSMYLCASELPNQPQHFGDGTRLSIL.

This clone was seen only a few times. V is TRBV4-1 and J is TRBJ2-6; 9 bases agree with TRBD1. V trimming: 7 bases; J trimming: 1 base; junction bases outside the gene matches: 17. The CDR3 totals 20 residues. The germline V gene encodes CDR1 MGHRA and CDR2 YSYEKL. CDR3 in amino acids: CASKPGQGGREVSGANVLTF. For the CDR3, the DNA is TGCGCCAGCAAGCCGGGACAGGGTGGTCGAGAGGTGTCTGGGGCCAACGTCCTGACTTTC.

The V gene is TRBV18, the J gene TRBJ2-3, with D possibly matching TRBD2 (5 bases). The V gene lost 3 bases and the J gene lost 2 bases, with 21 bases spanning the gap. The CDR3 length is 18 residues. Per the germline V gene, CDR1 is KGHSH and CDR2 is LQKENI. CDR3 sequence: CASSPFSVGGGVTDTQYF. Here the CDR3 DNA reads TGTGCCAGCTCACCTTTTTCGGTTGGTGGAGGAGTCACAGATACGCAGTATTTT.

The CDR3 sequence is CASSPRQAPQETQYF. The CDR3 DNA sequence: TGTGCCAGCTCACCACGGCAGGCCCCCCAAGAGACCCAGTACTTC. The V call is TRBV18, the J call TRBJ2-5; D uncertain. This CDR3 spans 15 amino acids. Deletions cut 1 base from V and 1 base from J, with 10 bases between. Germline V gene sequence: CDR1 KGHSH, CDR2 LQKENI.

This chain links TRBV7-8 with TRBJ1-1; perhaps TRBD1 as D (5 bases). This CDR3 spans 16 amino acids. The ends were cut back, 5 bases at V and 1 base at J, with 17 bases in the middle. Per germline, CDR1 SGHVS and CDR2 FQNEAQ. As DNA, the CDR3 is TGTGCCAGCAGCAGACACACAGGTACCTCGAACACTGAAGCTTTCTTT. Its protein is CASSRHTGTSNTEAFF.

A single count supports this clone. The gene calls are TRBV5-1 and TRBJ2-1; D gene unclear. The germline V gene encodes CDR1 SGHRS and CDR2 YFSETQ. Trimming pared 0 bases from V and 5 bases from J, leaving 9 bases between. The CDR3 covers 14 residues. CDR3 in DNA: TGCGCCAGCAGCTTGGCGCCTAGTGACAATGAGCAGTTCTTC. This encodes CASSLAPSDNEQFF. Drawing the rest from reference TRBV5-1 and TRBJ2-1, the complete variable domain is KAGVTQTPRYLIKTRGQQVTLSCSPISGHRSVSWYQQTPGQGLQFLFEYFSETQRNKGNFPGRFSGRQFSNSRSEMNVSTLELGDSALYLCASSLAPSDNEQFFGPGTRLTVL.

The chain joins TRBV5-4 to TRBJ1-5; possibly TRBD1 for D (6 bases). This CDR3 has 17 residues. Germline lookup yields CDR1 SGHNT and CDR2 YYREEE (reference sequence). Trimming pared 6 bases from V and 3 bases from J, leaving 22 bases between. The CDR3 DNA reads TGTGCCAGCAATGTTCGACAGGCCCAGGAGAACAATCAGCCCCAGCATTTT. It encodes CASNVRQAQENNQPQHF. The full variable domain, in which reference TRBV5-4 and TRBJ1-5 provide the parts outside the CDR3, is ETGVTQSPTHLIKTRGQQVTLRCSSQSGHNTVSWYQQALGQGPQFIFQYYREEENGRGNFPPRFSGLQFPNYSSELNVNALELDDSALYLCASNVRQAQENNQPQHFGDGTRLSIL.

This chain joins TRBV28 and TRBJ1-1; perhaps TRBD1 as D (6 bases). Germline V gene lookup returns CDR1 MDHEN and CDR2 SYDVKM. CDR3 length equals 13 residues. V shed 5 bases and J shed 4 bases, with 11 bases lying between them. The CDR3 region has the DNA TGTGCCAGCAGTGGGCTGGGGGCCACTGAAGCTTTCTTT. It specifies CASSGLGATEAFF.

The rearrangement links TRBV11-1 to TRBJ1-1; no firm D call. Trimming cost V 2 bases and J 5 bases, with 3 bases left between them. Germline CDR1 is SGHAT and CDR2 is FQDESV (reference sequence). This CDR3 comprises 11 residues. Here the CDR3 DNA reads TGTGCCAGCAGCTTATCTACTGAAGCTTTCTTT. Amino acids: CASSLSTEAFF.

The DNA of the CDR3 is TGCGCCAGCAGCTTGGTGTCCGGGAACACTGAAGCTTTCTTT. Its protein product is CASSLVSGNTEAFF. The gene calls are TRBV5-1 and TRBJ1-1; D call uncertain. Germline V lookup: CDR1 SGHRS, CDR2 YFSETQ. This CDR3 has 14 residues. V was pared by 0 bases and J by 1 base, with 7 bases between.

In its sample, this clone was seen a few times. The chain combines TRBV18 with TRBJ1-2; D gene ambiguous. Trimming left V 2 bases short and J 8 bases short, with 9 bases between. Germline CDR1 is KGHSH and CDR2 is LQKENI. This CDR3 has 12 residues. CDR3 DNA sequence: TGTGCCAGCTCACCAGGGCCAGAAGGCTACACCTTC. Its protein product is CASSPGPEGYTF.

This clone has more than one count but fewer than ten. The J gene is TRBJ2-7, the V gene TRBV7-9; 7 nucleotides match TRBD1. V lost 5 bases to trimming and J lost 0 bases; unmatched junction nucleotides: 4. In germline, CDR1 is SEHNR, CDR2 FQNEAQ (reference sequence). This CDR3 is 14 amino acids long. CDR3 sequence: CASSPGQLSYEQYF. CDR3 bases: TGTGCCAGCAGCCCGGGACAGCTCTCCTACGAGCAGTACTTC.

V is TRBV6-6 and J is TRBJ1-3; tentative D call: TRBD1 (6 bases). This CDR3 region has 16 residues. V was pared by 11 bases and J by 7 bases, with 27 bases between. Germline CDR1 and CDR2: MNHNY and SVGAGI (reference sequence). The CDR3 DNA sequence: TGTGCCGCCTCAAAGGGGGACCCAGACCTGGGCAACACCATATATTTT. It is translated as CAASKGDPDLGNTIYF.

J is TRBJ1-2 and V is TRBV7-9, with TRBD1 matching 7 bases. The germline CDR1 and CDR2 sequences are SEHNR and FQNEAQ (reference sequence). J gave up 2 bases and V 5 bases, and 8 bases lay outside the gene matches. The CDR3 contains 15 residues. The CDR3 nucleotides are TGTGCCAGCAGCCCAAGACAGGGTCAGAACTATGGCTACACCTTC. It yields the protein CASSPRQGQNYGYTF.

CDR3 nucleotide sequence: TGTGCCAGCAGCCGGCGAGTGGGCGGGGAGCAGTACTTC. Translated, it gives CASSRRVGGEQYF. V is TRBV27 and J is TRBJ2-7, with D possibly matching TRBD2 (5 bases). Germline CDR1 MNHEY, CDR2 SMNVEV (reference sequence). The CDR3 spans 13 residues. V gave up 6 bases and J gave up 7 bases, with 16 bases separating them.

V is TRBV27 and J is TRBJ1-5; D unresolved. The CDR3 is 15 residues long. CDR1 MNHEY and CDR2 SMNVEV come from the germline V gene (reference sequence). Trimming removed 2 bases at V and 0 bases at J, with 8 bases between. The CDR3 nucleotides are TGTGCCAGCAGTTTACGCAGACTTAGCAATCAGCCCCAGCATTTT. Translated: CASSLRRLSNQPQHF.

This rearrangement joins TRBV7-2 to TRBJ1-3; D might be TRBD1 (5 bases). Germline lookup yields CDR1 SGHTA and CDR2 FQGNSA. Trimming left V 5 bases short and J 0 bases short, with 11 bases between. This CDR3 region has 15 residues. CDR3 protein: CASSPRGSSGNTIYF. CDR3 sequence (DNA): TGTGCCAGCAGCCCGCGGGGCAGCTCTGGAAACACCATATATTTT.

This clone has more than one count but fewer than ten. This chain links TRBV5-1 with TRBJ2-3, with 8 positions matching TRBD2. CDR1 is SGHRS, CDR2 YFSETQ, per germline. The V and J ends lost 4 bases and 5 bases, in that order; junction bases with no gene match: 18. CDR3 size: 18 residues. CDR3 nucleotides: TGCGCCAGCAGCCCGTGGGCCAGCGGGAGCCCCGGGGGAGATACGCAGTATTTT. Translated, it gives CASSPWASGSPGGDTQYF.

The rearrangement joins TRBV11-1 to TRBJ2-7; possibly TRBD2 for D (5 bases). The V gene lost 3 bases and the J gene lost 3 bases, with 15 bases spanning the gap. The CDR3 is made up of 15 amino acids. CDR1 and CDR2 from the germline V gene are SGHAT and FQDESV (reference sequence). The CDR3 DNA is TGTGCCAGCAGCTTGGACTGGACTCCCTTCTACGAGCAGTACTTC. Its translation: CASSLDWTPFYEQYF. The full variable domain, with the rest looked up from reference TRBV11-1 and TRBJ2-7, is EAEVAQSPRYKITEKSQAVAFWCDPISGHATLYWYRQILGQGPELLVQFQDESVVDDSQLPKDRFSAERLKGVDSTLKIQPAELGDSAMYLCASSLDWTPFYEQYFGPGTRLTVT.

The rearrangement uses TRBV7-8 and TRBJ1-1, with D uncertain. Trimming removed 1 base at V and 3 bases at J, with 6 bases between. Germline CDR1 and CDR2: SGHVS and FQNEAQ. This CDR3 is 13 amino acids long. The CDR3 DNA reads TGTGCCAGCAGCTTAGTCCTGTACACTGAAGCTTTCTTT. It codes for CASSLVLYTEAFF.

This clone has a handful of counts. The chain links TRBV2 to TRBJ2-3; 13 bases agree with TRBD2. The CDR3 has 17 amino acids. V trimming: 6 bases; J trimming: 4 bases; junction bases outside the gene matches: 10. CDR1 SNHLY and CDR2 FYNNEI come from the germline V gene. CDR3 nucleotides: TGTGCCAGCAGAGGACGATGGACTAGCGGGAGACCAGATACGCAGTATTTT. Its protein is CASRGRWTSGRPDTQYF.

This chain uses TRBV5-1 with TRBJ2-2, with 9 bases fitting TRBD2. The CDR3 consists of 16 residues. V lost 4 bases, J lost 1 base, and 5 bases stayed unmatched. Per the germline V gene, CDR1 is SGHRS and CDR2 is YFSETQ. CDR3 in amino acids: CASSIGSGRNTGELFF. The CDR3 DNA follows: TGCGCCAGCAGCATAGGTAGCGGGAGGAACACCGGGGAGCTGTTTTTT.